The present T cell receptor (beta chain) was sequenced within a study of metastatic and nonmetastatic thyroid tumors. Study as a whole: Across blood and tumor or nodule tissue, repertoires from malignant and benign thyroid patients were compared with one another.

The table lists this clone with many counts. Original handling: A classifier for distant metastasis in papillary thyroid cancer was constructed using CDR3 differences observed across clinicopathological groups. Through MiXCR, TCRdb re-clonotyped the PCR reads. The V and J calls were determined by TCRdb, not by the authors. The repertoire holds around 20,000 clones, with approximately 10% as singletons. Every patient underwent thyroid surgery untreated. This CDR3 has 15 amino acids. V was trimmed by 4 bases and J by 0 bases, leaving 10 bases between them. Germline CDR1 reads SGHNT; CDR2 reads YENEEA. The sequence derives from a female donor with papillary thyroid cancer or a benign thyroid nodule (not recorded which). Some clones in this sample may be carry-over from other donors' samples. This chain links TRBV11-3 with TRBJ2-1, with D perhaps matching TRBD2 (5 bases). Sequencing was carried out using blood. CDR3 sequence: CASSSDGSSYNEQFF. The CDR3 nucleotides read TGTGCCAGCAGCTCCGATGGGAGCTCCTACAATGAGCAGTTCTTC.